The rows below give T cell receptor beta chains drawn from one sample of a study of response to subunit inactivated influenza vaccine. MiXCR, applied by TCRdb to the RT-PCR reads, yields one record per CDR3 protein. Of roughly 700,000 distinct CDR3 sequences detected, 11% to 15% appear once; the ten largest clones hold around 6.5%. The sequences come from PBMCs from blood, collected 14 to 15 days before vaccination. The receptors stem from a man aged 50-60 years who received an inactivated influenza vaccine. Both conserved end residues are part of each CDR3. A D gene is named only where the DNA matches it firmly. Part of the rows lack a size; the others show once, few, many or a class for expanded clones.

clone size,D gene,V gene,J gene,CDR3 DNA,CDR3 protein
few,NA,TRBV5-1,TRBJ1-1,TGCGCCAGCAGCTTGGGGACTATGCGTGGGACTGAAGCTTTCTTT,CASSLGTMRGTEAFF
few,TRBD1,TRBV19,TRBJ1-1,TGTGCCAGTAGTATCGACAGGGGGAACACTGAAGCTTTCTTT,CASSIDRGNTEAFF
few,TRBD2,TRBV27,TRBJ2-3,TGTGCCAGCAGTTTATTTCTAGCGGGAGTGGGGAAAGATACGCAGTATTTT,CASSLFLAGVGKDTQYF
NA,NA,TRBV15,TRBJ2-5,TGTGCCACCAGCAGTGACCCTGGGGAGACCCAGTACTTC,CATSSDPGETQYF
few,NA,TRBV27,TRBJ1-6,TGTGCCAGCAAGGGGGGGCCGAGCTCCTATAATTCACCCCTCCACTTT,CASKGGPSSYNSPLHF
few,TRBD1,TRBV4-2,TRBJ1-3,TGTGCCAGCAGCCTGGGGACAGCGAGCTCTGGAAACACCATATATTTT,CASSLGTASSGNTIYF
NA,NA,TRBV6-2/TRBV6-3,TRBJ2-2,TGTGCCAGCAGTTACACCGGTTGGAGCGGGGAGCTGTTTTTT,CASSYTGWSGELFF
few,NA,TRBV6-1,TRBJ2-1,TGTGCCAGCAGTGAGGACGTTGGGAGTGAGCAGTTCTTC,CASSEDVGSEQFF
NA,NA,TRBV10-2,TRBJ1-1,TGCGCCAGCAGTGAGTGGAGACAGAACACTGAAGCTTTCTTT,CASSEWRQNTEAFF
NA,TRBD2,TRBV10-3,TRBJ2-7,TGTGCCATCAGTGAAGCGGGGGAAGGGCAGTACTTC,CAISEAGEGQYF
few,NA,TRBV6-1,TRBJ1-5,TGTGCCAGCAGTCTAACCGGCGGGACCGTCCAGCCCCAGCATTTT,CASSLTGGTVQPQHF
many,NA,TRBV4-3,TRBJ2-7,TGCGCCAGCAGCCAAGATAGGGATTCCTACGAGCAGTACTTC,CASSQDRDSYEQYF
few,NA,TRBV20-1,TRBJ2-7,TGCAGTGCTAGACTAGCGTCGGAACAGTACTTC,CSARLASEQYF
NA,NA,TRBV20-1,TRBJ1-1,TGCAGTGCCGTAACGAGAGGGATCAGCGCTGAAGCTTTCTTT,CSAVTRGISAEAFF
NA,NA,TRBV19,TRBJ1-2,TGTGCCAGTAGCCAAAACCACCGGGTCCCCGGGGGCTACACCTTC,CASSQNHRVPGGYTF
few,TRBD1,TRBV28,TRBJ2-7,TGTGCCAGCAGTCCGAACCTTTGGACAGGGGTCTACGAGCAGTACTTC,CASSPNLWTGVYEQYF
many,NA,TRBV4-2,TRBJ2-5,TGTGCCAGCAGCCAAGTTGGAGTGGGGGGCCAAGAGACCCAGTACTTC,CASSQVGVGGQETQYF
few,TRBD2,TRBV14,TRBJ2-1,TGTGCCAGCAGCCACAGGGGACTAGCGGGAGGTCGGTCCTACAATGAGCAGTTCTTC,CASSHRGLAGGRSYNEQFF
NA,TRBD1,TRBV12-3/TRBV12-4,TRBJ1-1,TGTGCCAGCAGCTTGACGCCCAGGGGGTGGGACACTGAAGCTTTCTTT,CASSLTPRGWDTEAFF
NA,NA,TRBV5-4,TRBJ2-3,TGTGCCAGCAGCGAGGGCCTCTCGACACCTAGCACAGATACGCAGTATTTT,CASSEGLSTPSTDTQYF
few,NA,TRBV7-3,TRBJ2-6,TGTGCCAGCAGCCCCCCGGACAGCCTTTCTGGGGCCAACGTCCTGACTTTC,CASSPPDSLSGANVLTF
many,NA,TRBV3-1,TRBJ2-5,TGTGCCAGCAGCCAAGTGGGTGCGGAGACCCAGTACTTC,CASSQVGAETQYF
few,NA,TRBV3-1,TRBJ1-1,TGTGCCAGCACCCGGGGGCAGATGAACACTGAAGCTTTCTTT,CASTRGQMNTEAFF
few,TRBD2,TRBV28,TRBJ2-5,TGTGCCAGCAGGGCCCGGGACTACCTGGGAGAGACCCAGTACTTC,CASRARDYLGETQYF
few,TRBD2,TRBV4-2,TRBJ2-1,TGTGCCAGCAGCCAAGAAAAACTAGCGGGGCGCAATGAGCAGTTCTTC,CASSQEKLAGRNEQFF
few,NA,TRBV12-3/TRBV12-4,TRBJ2-7,TGTGCCAGCAGGCGGACCGATAGTTTCGAGCAGTACTTC,CASRRTDSFEQYF